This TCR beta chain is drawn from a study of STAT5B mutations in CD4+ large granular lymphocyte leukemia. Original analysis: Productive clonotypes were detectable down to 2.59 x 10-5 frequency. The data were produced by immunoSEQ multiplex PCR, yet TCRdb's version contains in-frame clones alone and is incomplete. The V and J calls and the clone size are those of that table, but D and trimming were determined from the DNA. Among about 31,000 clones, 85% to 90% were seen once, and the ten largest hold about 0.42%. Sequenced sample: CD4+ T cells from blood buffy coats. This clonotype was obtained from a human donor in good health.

CDR3 sequence (DNA): TGTGCCACCAGCCTTCAGCGGTATGAGCAGTTCTTC. The encoded protein is CATSLQRYEQFF. The chain is built from TRBV15 and TRBJ2-1; a weak D match, TRBD2 (5 bases). Trimming cost V 5 bases and J 8 bases, with 10 bases left between them. Germline V gene lookup returns CDR1 LNHNV and CDR2 YYDKDF (reference sequence). The CDR3 is 12 residues long. Complete variable domain (other parts from reference TRBV15 and TRBJ2-1): DAMVIQNPRYQVTQFGKPVTLSCSQTLNHNVMYWYQQKSSQAPKLLFHYYDKDFNNEADTPDNFQSRRPNTSFCFLDIRSPGLGDTAMYLCATSLQRYEQFFGPGTRLTVL.